The 21 T cell receptor beta chains given below trace back to one sample, sequenced in a study of blood T cell repertoires in COVID-19. The assay was immunoSEQ multiplex PCR, and TCRdb's table has in-frame clones only and misses some. There are some 360,000 clones in the sample; roughly 89% occur only once, and just under 4% lies in the top ten. Specimen: peripheral blood. These receptor sequences come from a woman in her sixties with COVID-19, enrolled during active disease.

Notes on this clone: Other DNA sequences from this sample encode an identical CDR3 as well. The chain uses TRBV24-1 and TRBJ2-3; D unresolved. V lost 5 bases to trimming and J lost 1 base, with 3 bases between them. This CDR3 region has 12 residues. CDR1 is KGHDR and CDR2 is SFDVKD in the germline V gene. CDR3 DNA: TGTGCCACCAGTGGCGGCACAGATACGCAGTATTTT. It is translated as CATSGGTDTQYF.

A word on this clone: Other DNA variants within this sample encode the same CDR3. The rearrangement joins TRBV19 to TRBJ1-2; the D is unclear. The CDR3 spans 13 residues. CDR1 and CDR2 from the germline V gene are LNHDA and SQIVND (reference sequence). V was clipped by 4 bases and J by 2 bases, with 8 bases between them. The CDR3 nucleotides read TGTGCCAGTAGTACCGGTTTCAACTATGGCTACACCTTC. Encoded protein: CASSTGFNYGYTF.

This chain connects TRBV27 to TRBJ1-1; 11 bases map to TRBD1. This CDR3 comprises 16 residues. CDR1 is MNHEY, CDR2 SMNVEV, per germline (reference sequence). Losses at the gene ends were 3 bases for V and 5 bases for J; bases not matched to a gene: 8. CDR3 DNA sequence: TGTGCCAGCAGTTTTCTCGGGACAGGGGGTGGGACTGAAGCTTTCTTT. This gives the protein CASSFLGTGGGTEAFF.

The chain uses TRBV5-1 and TRBJ1-3; 8 bases match TRBD1. CDR3 length: 14 residues. The V gene end was trimmed by 4 bases and the J gene end by 3 bases; junction bases not matched to a gene: 3. Germline V gene data show CDR1 as SGHRS and CDR2 as YFSETQ. The CDR3 sequence is CASSDRGGGNTIYF. The CDR3 DNA reads TGCGCCAGCAGCGACAGGGGAGGTGGAAACACCATATATTTT.

This sequence joins TRBV7-3 and TRBJ2-5, with 7 nucleotides matching TRBD2. The CDR3 covers 14 residues. The J segment lost 2 bases and the V segment lost 2 bases, leaving 2 bases of the junction unmatched. Germline V gene lookup returns CDR1 SGHTA and CDR2 FQGTGA. The CDR3 sequence: CASSLLGGQETQYF. The CDR3 DNA is TGTGCCAGCAGCTTATTGGGGGGGCAAGAGACCCAGTACTTC. The whole variable domain, remainder taken from reference TRBV7-3 and TRBJ2-5, is GAGVSQTPSNKVTEKGKYVELRCDPISGHTALYWYRQSLGQGPEFLIYFQGTGAADDSGLPNDRFFAVRPEGSVSTLKIQRTERGDSAVYLCASSLLGGQETQYFGPGTRLLVL.

The chain couples TRBV7-9 to TRBJ1-6; weak D call: TRBD1 (6 bases). Trimming stripped 5 bases from V and 7 bases from J, with 15 bases between. Germline loops: CDR1 SEHNR, CDR2 FQNEAQ (reference sequence). The CDR3 has 15 amino acids. CDR3 residues: CASSPGGGPNSPLHF. The CDR3 DNA is TGTGCCAGCAGCCCGGGGGGGGGCCCCAATTCACCCCTCCACTTT. The entire variable domain, with the rest obtained from reference TRBV7-9 and TRBJ1-6, is as follows: DTGVSQNPRHKITKRGQNVTFRCDPISEHNRLYWYRQTLGQGPEFLTYFQNEAQLEKSRLLSDRFSAERPKGSFSTLEIQRTEQGDSAMYLCASSPGGGPNSPLHFGNGTRLTVT.

This chain links TRBV27 with TRBJ2-6; a possible D gene is TRBD1 (5 bases). This CDR3 has 15 residues. Germline lookup yields CDR1 MNHEY and CDR2 SMNVEV (reference sequence). V dropped 3 bases and J dropped 2 bases, with 8 bases sitting between them. The chain's CDR3 is CASSFVGAGANVLTF. Written as DNA, the CDR3 is TGTGCCAGCAGTTTTGTAGGGGCTGGGGCCAACGTCCTGACTTTC.

The chain couples TRBV2 to TRBJ1-2, with a possible D match to TRBD1 (5 bases). V shed 7 bases and J shed 3 bases, with 15 bases lying between them. This CDR3 region has 14 residues. Looked up from germline, CDR1 is SNHLY and CDR2 is FYNNEI. CDR3 DNA: TGTGCCAGCACTGAGGGGCAGGGCGACTATGGCTACACCTTC. The encoded protein is CASTEGQGDYGYTF.

This chain connects TRBV5-1 to TRBJ1-1; TRBD1 matches 7 bases. Per the germline V gene, CDR1 is SGHRS and CDR2 is YFSETQ. The CDR3 is 15 residues long. The J segment lost 0 bases and the V segment lost 3 bases, leaving 5 bases of the junction unmatched. The chain's CDR3 is CASSWTGQMNTEAFF. In nucleotides, the CDR3 is TGCGCCAGCAGCTGGACAGGTCAAATGAACACTGAAGCTTTCTTT.

The chain has TRBV7-3 and TRBJ2-5, with 8 bases fitting TRBD1. V lost 6 bases and J lost 2; bases outside the gene matches: 2. The CDR3 consists of 13 residues. CDR1 SGHTA and CDR2 FQGTGA come from the germline V gene. CDR3 sequence (DNA): TGTGCCAGCAGTAGGGACAGGCAAGAGACCCAGTACTTC. As protein: CASSRDRQETQYF.

This rearrangement joins TRBV5-6 to TRBJ1-2; D remains unclear. There are 12 residues in the CDR3. The germline V gene encodes CDR1 SGHDT and CDR2 YYEEEE. V was pared by 4 bases and J by 8 bases, with 12 bases between. This CDR3 reads CASSTGGYGYTF. The DNA for the CDR3 is TGTGCCAGCAGCACTGGAGGGTACGGCTACACCTTC.

This clone was detected a few times. V gene TRBV2 combines with J gene TRBJ1-5, with 9 bases matching TRBD1. The CDR3 spans 13 residues. Germline V gene sequence: CDR1 SNHLY, CDR2 FYNNEI. V lost 4 bases to trimming and J lost 6 bases; unmatched junction nucleotides: 1. This chain's CDR3 is CASSGGQGQPQHF. In nucleotides, the CDR3 is TGTGCCAGCAGTGGGGGACAGGGTCAGCCCCAGCATTTT.

CDR3 DNA: TGTGCCAGCAGTGAAGCGCCCGGGACAACCGGCCGAAACACCATATATTTT. It translates to CASSEAPGTTGRNTIYF. The chain links TRBV6-1 to TRBJ1-3; perhaps TRBD1 as D (6 bases). Trimming left V 0 bases short and J 5 bases short, with 17 bases between. The CDR3 is 17 residues long. Germline values: CDR1 MNHNS, CDR2 SASEGT.

This clone was recorded once. The rearrangement uses TRBV29-1 and TRBJ1-1; the D gene is possibly TRBD1 (5 bases). The CDR3 has 13 residues. The germline gives CDR1 SQVTM, CDR2 ANQGSEA. Trimming removed 8 bases at V and 6 bases at J, with 19 bases between. The CDR3 nucleotides are TGCAGCACGTGCGAAGGGCAGGGCTCTGAAGCTTTCTTT. It specifies CSTCEGQGSEAFF. Variable domain in full (rest from reference TRBV29-1 and TRBJ1-1): SAVISQKPSRDICQRGTSLTIQCQVDSQVTMMFWYRQQPGQSLTLIATANQGSEATYESGFVIDKFPISRPNLTFSTLTVSNMSPEDSSIYLCSTCEGQGSEAFFGQGTRLTVV.

This clone was found a few times. The rearrangement links TRBV19 to TRBJ1-5, with D hard to call. The CDR3 runs to 15 residues. The germline gives CDR1 LNHDA, CDR2 SQIVND (reference sequence). Trimming cost V 7 bases and J 5 bases, with 18 bases left between them. The CDR3 bases are TGTGCCAGTACCGGGGTCCTAGGCGGGGATCAGCCCCAGCATTTT. As protein: CASTGVLGGDQPQHF.

J is TRBJ1-5 and V is TRBV7-8; TRBD1 is a possible D gene (5 bases). The CDR3 runs to 16 residues. The germline V and J ends were trimmed by 6 bases and 6 bases, with 21 bases remaining between them. Germline loops: CDR1 SGHVS, CDR2 FQNEAQ. The chain's CDR3 is CASRDSGTLAFQPQHF. In nucleotides, the CDR3 is TGTGCCAGCAGAGACTCCGGGACTCTTGCTTTTCAGCCCCAGCATTTT.

This sequence joins TRBV19 and TRBJ1-3, with D uncertain. Per the germline V gene, CDR1 is LNHDA and CDR2 is SQIVND (reference sequence). The ends were cut back, 3 bases at V and 2 bases at J, with 11 bases in the middle. The CDR3 runs 15 residues. As DNA, the CDR3 is TGTGCCAGTAGTATCAAGACCGAGGCTGGAAACACCATATATTTT. This translates into CASSIKTEAGNTIYF.

This clone was counted only a few times. The same CDR3 arises from other DNA sequences in this sample as well. J is TRBJ2-7 and V is TRBV6-5; D is perhaps TRBD1 (5 bases). This CDR3 has 12 amino acids. V was cut by 6 bases and J by 3 bases, with 9 bases left in between. Germline values: CDR1 MNHEY, CDR2 SVGAGI. The CDR3: CASRKDSYEQYF. The CDR3 nucleotides are TGTGCCAGCAGAAAAGACAGCTACGAGCAGTACTTC.

The V gene is TRBV27, the J gene TRBJ1-1; perhaps TRBD1 as D (5 bases). The CDR3 runs to 14 residues. The V and J ends lost 2 bases and 3 bases respectively, with 10 bases between them. Per germline, CDR1 MNHEY and CDR2 SMNVEV (reference sequence). The chain's CDR3 is CASSLGGVDTEAFF. The CDR3 DNA reads as TGTGCCAGCAGTTTAGGGGGGGTGGACACTGAAGCTTTCTTT.

J is TRBJ1-1 and V is TRBV28; D not resolved. Germline assignment: CDR1 MDHEN and CDR2 SYDVKM. The ends were cut back, 2 bases at V and 7 bases at J, with 11 bases in the middle. The length of the CDR3 is 13 residues. The CDR3 DNA sequence: TGTGCCAGCAGTTTAGGGCAGGCGTTTGAAGCTTTCTTT. The encoded protein is CASSLGQAFEAFF.

The chain links TRBV2 to TRBJ1-5; TRBD1 might be the D (6 bases). The CDR3 sequence is 15 residues long. The germline V gene has CDR1 SNHLY and CDR2 FYNNEI. V was shortened by 6 bases and J by 2 bases, with 14 bases between the two germline ends. The CDR3 sequence: CASSGTGFGNQPQHF. The CDR3 nucleotides read TGTGCCAGCAGCGGTACAGGGTTCGGCAATCAGCCCCAGCATTTT.